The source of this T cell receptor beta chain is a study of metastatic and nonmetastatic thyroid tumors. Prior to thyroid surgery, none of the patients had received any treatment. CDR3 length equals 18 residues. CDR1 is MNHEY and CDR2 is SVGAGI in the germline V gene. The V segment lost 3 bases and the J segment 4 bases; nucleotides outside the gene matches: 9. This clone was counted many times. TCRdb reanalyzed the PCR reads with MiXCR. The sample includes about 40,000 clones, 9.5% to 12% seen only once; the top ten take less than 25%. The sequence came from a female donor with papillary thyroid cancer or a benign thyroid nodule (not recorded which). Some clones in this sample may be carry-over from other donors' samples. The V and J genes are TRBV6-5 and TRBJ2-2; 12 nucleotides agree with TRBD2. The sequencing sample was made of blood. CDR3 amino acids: CASSYRLAGGPGTGELFF. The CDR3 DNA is TGTGCCAGCAGTTATCGCCTAGCGGGAGGGCCCGGCACCGGGGAGCTGTTTTTT.